This TCR beta chain was sequenced for a study of metastatic and nonmetastatic thyroid tumors. Study-wide context: Repertoires from malignant and benign thyroid patients were compared across blood and tumor or nodule tissue. Findings and limits, study-wide: As reported, TCR beta diversity in blood and tumor was significantly higher in malignant thyroid tumors than in benign nodules.

Patients were all untreated before their thyroid surgery. The V end was cut by 2 bases, the J end by 3 bases, with 14 bases between. This CDR3 contains 16 residues. On this clone: The antigen is not known.

The authors' processing: Clinicopathological groups of papillary thyroid cancer showed CDR3 differences that were used to build a distant-metastasis classifier. TCRdb re-processed the PCR reads through MiXCR. The V and J calls were determined by TCRdb, not by the authors. The profile covers 22,000 or so clones, with less than 20% appearing a single time and 25% to 30% taken by the ten largest. The chain is built from TRBV12-3 or TRBV12-4 and TRBJ1-5; weak D call: TRBD1 (6 bases). The TCR originated in a female donor with papillary thyroid cancer or a benign thyroid nodule (not recorded which). Some clones in this sample may be carry-over from other donors' samples. The specimen sequenced was blood. CDR3 protein: CASSLWGLEVNQPQHF. The CDR3 DNA reads as TGTGCCAGCAGTTTATGGGGGCTCGAGGTCAATCAGCCCCAGCATTTT.